The T cell receptor beta chain under discussion was sequenced for a study of PD-1 blockade in classical Hodgkin lymphoma. Study-wide results and limits: Reports indicated that newly diagnosed patients had lower baseline TCR diversity than healthy donors did. It was CD4+ TCR diversity, not CD8+, that rose significantly by C4D1. The authors have not defined what causes the repertoire differences, possibly disease activity or prior therapy.

This CDR3 contains 13 residues. CDR1 SGHAT and CDR2 FQNNGV come from the germline V gene. Trimming cost V 2 bases and J 4 bases, with 5 bases left between them. TCRdb keeps only in-frame clones here, not all; method: immunoSEQ multiplex PCR. This table has around 90,000 clones, just under 80% appearing once. In regard to this clone: Antigen: not known.

Time point of the sample: cycle 4 day 1 (C4D1), after less than 7 weeks of nivolumab. All trial patients relapsed after autologous stem cell transplantation. The genes are TRBV11-2 and TRBJ2-2; D is uncertain. This TCR was sampled from a human donor with classical Hodgkin lymphoma. Sample: peripheral blood mononuclear cells (PBMCs), taken before the fourth cycle of nivolumab. CDR3 in DNA: TGTGCCAGCAGCTTATCTAGCACCGGGGAGCTGTTTTTT. It is translated as CASSLSSTGELFF.